Here is one T cell receptor beta chain with its context. This clonotype came up a few times. Its antigen remains undetermined. No base quality information exists; no much larger clone differs at one position. This sample is drawn from a study of blood T cells in healthy people across ages (dated by TCRdb to the mid-2010s). Broadly, across the study: In model experiments, roughly one uniquely barcoded TCR beta cDNA molecule per two T cells was captured by template switching. Using the same blood draw, the study looked at two additional independent replicas of 1 million unique cDNA reads for two donors, one aged 18 to 30 and the other aged 80 or older. Age-related changes in TCR beta repertoire diversity were measured in the study by deep sequencing normalized with unique cDNA molecular identifiers. Four age groups were formed from the donors: young (average approximately 15 years), middle-aged (approximately 39), aged (about 62) and long-lived (82).

Libraries were made using 5' RACE. The sequencer was an Illumina HiSeq 2500. The second PCR ran for roughly 7 to 12 cycles and used a J-beta primer mix along with a sample-barcoded 5' primer. A template-switch 5' adaptor carrying 12 random nucleotides introduced a unique molecular identifier onto each TCR beta cDNA molecule. At least 3 million CDR3-containing paired-end reads were obtained from each sample. First-strand cDNA was synthesized from all RNA with the Mint cDNA synthesis kit, primed by a TRBC-specific oligonucleotide. All cDNA was treated with uracil-DNA glycosylase and then went through a first 18-cycle PCR with the universal primers M1SS and BC2_uni_R. Under the source paper's analysis protocol: Normalization of each sample was performed by random selection of 1 million high-quality reads, each carrying a distinct molecular identifier. Reads sharing molecular identifiers were discarded rather than binned into consensus sequences. CDR3 identification, clonotype clustering and error correction used MiTCR with a Q25 quality threshold and the strictest error-elimination algorithm. Lower-bound total TCR beta diversity was estimated with a nonparametric unseen species model using Euler transformation. TCRdb cleaned the public reads at Q25 with fastp, built clones with MiXCR and kept in-frame beta chains. Each record represents a unique CDR3 protein, reported with the most common genes and DNA among its rows. For this entry, the V and J calls and clone size follow TCRdb and not the study's own pipeline. The sample table holds around 780,000 distinct CDR3 sequences, of which roughly 25% were seen once. The ten most abundant clones make up roughly 3.1% of the sample.

As encoded in the germline V gene (reference sequence), CDR1 is SEHNR while CDR2 is FQNEAQ. V sheds 6 bases and J sheds 4 bases, leaving 11 bases between their ends. The CDR3 starts with the cysteine, ends with the phenylalanine, and has 13 residues. The DNA shown is the 39-base CDR3, in frame from base 1. What the study reported, not specific to this receptor: As age increased, observed TCR beta diversity per million T cells dropped in a roughly linear way, and a significant reduction was already evident by age about 40. Conclusive comparison of naive and antigen-experienced compartments was prevented by the profiling of bulk unsorted PBMCs. Compared with the aged group, the long-lived group had more naive CD4+ T cells, fewer expanded clones and increased TCR diversity, a pattern suggesting age selection. Estimates of total diversity based on one million sequenced T cells were regarded as lower bounds and as underestimates. Because donor CMV infection status was unknown, age-related changes in expanded clonotypes were potentially confounded. Observed TCR beta diversity correlated strongly with the percentage of naive T cells measured by flow cytometry.

Systemically healthy Caucasian individuals from Russia, around 38 in total and aged roughly 6 to 100 years, were included as donors. Each donor gave 8 to 10 milliliters of peripheral blood, drawn into EDTA-treated Vacutainer tubes. PBMCs were isolated by Ficoll-Paque density-gradient centrifugation, with at least 6 million obtained per sample. Trizol reagent was used to extract total RNA from the PBMCs, yielding at least 6 micrograms per sample. For every donor, flow cytometry on a PBMC aliquot measured the percentage of naive CD45RAhigh/CD27high T cells. The sample was also reused in another study, on T cells of mothers and their children. As described in the second report: The donors were nine systemically healthy Caucasian individuals, made up of three mothers and their six children. cDNA synthesis used all of the extracted RNA, with 1.5 ug of RNA in each 15 ul reaction. In the second PCR, sample barcodes and 2-4 random nucleotides were introduced via the M1S primer. Over 10 million TCR beta CDR3 reads came from each mother, compared with approximately 2.8 million reads from each child. In both related and unrelated pairs, thymic selection shapes the output of TCR recombination in a similar way, with inherited differences having only a minor effect. Related mother-child pairs always showed normalized repertoire overlap that was slightly higher than in unrelated mother-child pairs, though the difference was never significant. No persistent microchimeric T cell clones were detected, at a sensitivity of about 100 clones per million clonotypes. To look for features that set related mother-child pairs apart from unrelated individuals, the researchers ran deep NGS to compare the TCR beta repertoires of mothers and children. The mean age was 40 +/- 4 years for the mothers and around 10 +/- 4 years for the children. After adapter ligation with NEBNext reagents, the libraries were sequenced on Illumina HiSeq 2000 with 100+100 nt paired-end reads. To prevent cross-contamination, the mother and child libraries were prepared one month apart and sequenced in separate runs. For each donor, somewhere between roughly 500,000 and 2,300,000 distinct TCR beta clonotypes were identified. Naive TCR beta clonotypes were estimated from low-frequency clonotypes matched to each donor's FACS-determined naive share, without sorting.

Recombination connected TRBV7-9 to TRBJ2-3, and the D gene may be TRBD2, 5 bases matching. The sequencing input was blood. The receptor was isolated from a boy aged 5-17 years in good health. The sequenced DNA: TGTGCCAGCAGTAAGAGGGTAGCAGATACGCAGTATTTT. It codes for CASSKRVADTQYF.